This passage covers 16 T cell receptor beta chains from one sample sequenced in a study of T cell changes during pregnancy in multiple sclerosis. The table came from immunoSEQ multiplex PCR; TCRdb's copy has only in-frame clones and leaves some out. The data show some 75,000 clones, about 96% seen once. The source material was peripheral blood, sampled in the second trimester of pregnancy. Source of these receptors: a female donor with multiple sclerosis, enrolled in a pregnancy study.

V and J are TRBV9 and TRBJ2-1; 7 nucleotides match TRBD2. The CDR3 covers 14 residues. CDR1 SGDLS and CDR2 YYNGEE come from the germline V gene. The ends lost 3 bases at V and 12 bases at J; junction bases unmatched: 12. The CDR3 loop is CASSETSSTSRQFF. Written as DNA, the CDR3 is TGTGCCAGCAGCGAGACTAGCAGCACGTCTAGGCAGTTCTTC.

The chain couples TRBV6-5 to TRBJ1-3; weak D call: TRBD1 (6 bases). The CDR3 is made up of 13 amino acids. Germline values: CDR1 MNHEY, CDR2 SVGAGI. The V end was cut by 2 bases, the J end by 4 bases, with 6 bases between. This CDR3 is CASSYDRGNTIYF. The CDR3 coding sequence is TGTGCCAGCAGTTACGACAGGGGAAACACCATATATTTT.

The V and J genes are TRBV2 and TRBJ2-7; 14 bases match TRBD2. Germline V CDR1 and CDR2: SNHLY, FYNNEI. After removal of 6 bases from V and 4 bases from J, the junction contained 5 bases not matched to a gene. The CDR3 runs 15 residues. CDR3 in amino acids: CASRGTSGSFYEQYF. DNA for the CDR3: TGTGCCAGCAGAGGGACTAGCGGGAGCTTTTACGAGCAGTACTTC.

This clone occurred once. CDR3 nucleotides: TGTGCCAGCAGCGCGACTTTTGGGGGTAGGGGGACTGAAGCTTTCTTT. Its protein product is CASSATFGGRGTEAFF. This chain links TRBV9 with TRBJ1-1; D possibly corresponds to TRBD1 (6 bases). Germline CDR1 SGDLS, CDR2 YYNGEE. The CDR3 runs 16 residues. V was cut by 3 bases and J by 5 bases, with 20 bases left in between. The full variable domain, with the rest looked up from reference TRBV9 and TRBJ1-1, is DSGVTQTPKHLITATGQRVTLRCSPRSGDLSVYWYQQSLDQGLQFLIQYYNGEERAKGNILERFSAQQFPDLHSELNLSSLELGDSALYFCASSATFGGRGTEAFFGQGTRLTVV.

This clone was detected only a few times. The chain combines TRBV30 with TRBJ1-3, with 11 bases matching TRBD1. The CDR3 totals 15 residues. Germline V gene data show CDR1 as GTSNPN and CDR2 as SVGIG (reference sequence). The V segment lost 7 bases and the J segment 3 bases; nucleotides outside the gene matches: 8. This CDR3 reads CASTDRGRFGNTIYF. Here the CDR3 DNA reads TGTGCCTCCACGGACAGGGGGCGCTTTGGAAACACCATATATTTT.

This chain connects TRBV6-5 to TRBJ2-3; maybe TRBD2 (6 bases). The CDR3 has 15 residues. Between the trimmed V and J ends, which lost 0 bases and 4 bases, there was a span of 11 bases. Germline lookup yields CDR1 MNHEY and CDR2 SVGAGI. The CDR3 DNA reads as TGTGCCAGCAGTTACTCTACGGCTAGCGCAGATACGCAGTATTTT. Amino acid sequence: CASSYSTASADTQYF.

The CDR3 DNA follows: TGTGCCAGCAGCCATACGAGGAACTATGGCTACACCTTC. Amino acid sequence: CASSHTRNYGYTF. The J gene is TRBJ1-2, the V gene TRBV14; no clear D. CDR3 length: 13 amino acids. The V end lost 3 bases, the J end lost 2 bases, and 7 bases lay between the germline ends. The germline CDR1 and CDR2 sequences are SGHDN and FVKESK.

The J gene is TRBJ1-2, the V gene TRBV19; 10 bases line up with TRBD1. With V trimmed by 5 bases and J by 5 bases, 8 bases remained unmatched. CDR3 length equals 15 residues. CDR1 is LNHDA and CDR2 is SQIVND in the germline V gene (reference sequence). The CDR3 is CASSPRDRGRYGYTF. The DNA for the CDR3 is TGTGCCAGTAGTCCCAGGGACAGGGGAAGATATGGCTACACCTTC.

This chain connects TRBV9 to TRBJ2-3, with TRBD2 matching over 8 bases. V dropped 3 bases and J dropped 4; count of bases not matched to a gene: 7. The germline gives CDR1 SGDLS, CDR2 YYNGEE. CDR3 length: 15 amino acids. CDR3 protein: CASSARGGLADTQYF. In nucleotides, the CDR3 is TGTGCCAGCAGCGCTCGGGGGGGCCTGGCAGATACGCAGTATTTT.

This chain links TRBV14 with TRBJ2-7, with 7 bases identical to TRBD2. V was pared by 3 bases and J by 1 base, with 3 bases of the junction left unmatched. The CDR3 has 14 amino acids. In germline, CDR1 is SGHDN, CDR2 FVKESK. The CDR3 coding sequence is TGTGCCAGCAGCCATCAGCGGGGTTCCTACGAGCAGTACTTC. Protein sequence: CASSHQRGSYEQYF.

This sequence joins TRBV27 and TRBJ2-7; 9 positions match TRBD1. The CDR3 covers 14 residues. In germline, CDR1 is MNHEY, CDR2 SMNVEV (reference sequence). The J segment lost 5 bases and the V segment lost 5 bases, leaving 7 bases of the junction unmatched. CDR3 in amino acids: CASSPNRGRDEQYF. The CDR3 DNA is TGTGCCAGCAGTCCGAACAGGGGGCGAGACGAGCAGTACTTC.

V and J are TRBV13 and TRBJ2-7, with D possibly TRBD1 on 6 matching bases. CDR1 is PRHDT and CDR2 is FYEKMQ in the germline V gene (reference sequence). The length of the CDR3 is 15 residues. The V and J ends lost 0 bases and 3 bases respectively, with 12 bases between them. DNA for the CDR3: TGTGCCAGCAGCTTAGGGTCGACAGGACTCTACGAGCAGTACTTC. Translation gives CASSLGSTGLYEQYF.

This chain connects TRBV6-4 to TRBJ1-4, with 9 bases fitting TRBD1. CDR3 length: 15 amino acids. Trimming removed 3 bases from V and 5 bases from J; junction bases left unmatched: 4. Looked up from germline, CDR1 is MRHNA and CDR2 is SNTAGT. The CDR3, as DNA: TGTGCCAGCAGTGATTCCGGGACAGGGAATGAAAAACTGTTTTTT. Its translation: CASSDSGTGNEKLFF.

This clone was detected only a few times. The J gene is TRBJ2-5, the V gene TRBV6-1; perhaps TRBD1 as D (6 bases). The germline V and J ends were trimmed by 6 bases and 1 base, with 12 bases remaining between them. The V gene's germline CDR1 is MNHNS and CDR2 SASEGT. The CDR3 sequence is 14 residues long. The CDR3 reads CASRFQGFQETQYF. DNA of the CDR3: TGTGCCAGCAGATTCCAGGGGTTCCAAGAGACCCAGTACTTC.

The gene calls are TRBV7-9 and TRBJ2-7, with 7 bases matching TRBD2. J was trimmed by 2 bases and V by 5 bases; bases with no gene match: 15. The CDR3 has 17 residues. CDR1 SEHNR and CDR2 FQNEAQ come from the germline V gene (reference sequence). CDR3 protein: CASSPSSLGEGTYEQYF. The DNA for the CDR3 is TGTGCCAGCAGCCCCAGTTCGTTGGGGGAGGGGACCTACGAGCAGTACTTC.

This clone showed up just once. The chain links TRBV5-1 to TRBJ2-1; 15 bases are shared with TRBD2. Unmatched junction bases numbered 15, after V lost 4 bases and J lost 7 bases. This CDR3 has 19 residues. Per germline, CDR1 SGHRS and CDR2 YFSETQ. CDR3 residues: CASSRGGLAGGLSGNEQFF. CDR3 DNA sequence: TGCGCCAGCAGCCGGGGGGGACTAGCGGGAGGTCTTTCCGGTAATGAGCAGTTCTTC.